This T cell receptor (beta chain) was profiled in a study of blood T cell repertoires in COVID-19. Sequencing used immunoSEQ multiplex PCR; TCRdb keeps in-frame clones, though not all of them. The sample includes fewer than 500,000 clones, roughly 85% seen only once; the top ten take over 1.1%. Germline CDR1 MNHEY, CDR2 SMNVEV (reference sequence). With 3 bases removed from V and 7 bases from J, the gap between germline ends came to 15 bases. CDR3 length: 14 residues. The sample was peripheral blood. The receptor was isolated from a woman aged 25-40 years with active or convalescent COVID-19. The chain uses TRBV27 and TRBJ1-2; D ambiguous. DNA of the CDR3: TGTGCCAGCAGTTTTGCGGGGTCAGCGGGTGGCTACACCTTC. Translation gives CASSFAGSAGGYTF.